This T cell receptor beta chain was obtained from a study of identical twins. Findings of the study overall: Fewer insertions characterized abundant cord blood beta clonotypes, whereas memory repertoires showed none. Analyses of zero insertions could, in part, be confounded by invariant MAIT and iNKT cells.

With 7 bases removed from V and 5 bases from J, the gap between germline ends came to 18 bases. Germline CDR1 reads MNHNS; CDR2 reads SASEGT. This CDR3 has 14 residues. Healthy Caucasians made up all donors. TCRdb reprocessed the 5' RACE reads with MiXCR, giving one entry per CDR3 protein. The sample has 350,000 to 500,000 distinct CDR3 sequences; under 20% are singletons. As regards this clonotype: Its specificity is unknown.

This receptor was obtained from a man aged 50 to 60 in good health. The sample taken for sequencing was naive T cells sorted from blood. This chain joins TRBV6-1 and TRBJ2-7, with D maybe TRBD1 (5 bases). CDR3 nucleotides: TGTGCCAGCAAAAAGACAGTGGGCTCGGACGAGCAGTACTTC. The encoded protein is CASKKTVGSDEQYF.